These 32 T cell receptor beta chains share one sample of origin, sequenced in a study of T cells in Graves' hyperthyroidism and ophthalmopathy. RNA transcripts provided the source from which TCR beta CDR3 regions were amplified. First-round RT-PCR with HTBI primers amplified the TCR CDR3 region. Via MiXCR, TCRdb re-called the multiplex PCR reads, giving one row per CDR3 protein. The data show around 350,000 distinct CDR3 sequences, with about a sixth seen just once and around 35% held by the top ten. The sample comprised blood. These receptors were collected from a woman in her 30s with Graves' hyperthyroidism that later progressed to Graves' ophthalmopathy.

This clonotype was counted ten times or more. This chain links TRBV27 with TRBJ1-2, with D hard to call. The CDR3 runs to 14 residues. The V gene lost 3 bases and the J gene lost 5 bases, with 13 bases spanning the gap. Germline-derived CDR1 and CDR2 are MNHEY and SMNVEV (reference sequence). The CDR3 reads CASSLAGSGYGYTF. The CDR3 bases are TGTGCCAGCAGTTTGGCCGGCTCTGGGTATGGCTACACCTTC.

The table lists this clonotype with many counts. This CDR3 reads CASSPTGTGELFF. The CDR3, as DNA: TGTGCCAGCTCACCAACGGGGACCGGGGAGCTGTTTTTT. The chain carries TRBV18 and TRBJ2-2, with a weak D call TRBD2 (5 bases). Germline CDR1 reads KGHSH; CDR2 reads LQKENI. The ends were cut back, 2 bases at V and 5 bases at J, with 6 bases in the middle. This CDR3 has 13 amino acids.

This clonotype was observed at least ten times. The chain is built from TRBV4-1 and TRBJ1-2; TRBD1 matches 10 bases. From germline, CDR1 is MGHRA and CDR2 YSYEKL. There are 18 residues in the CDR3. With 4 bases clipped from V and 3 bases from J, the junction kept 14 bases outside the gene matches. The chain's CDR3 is CASSRSGTGVPRDYGYTF. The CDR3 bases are TGCGCCAGCAGCCGATCCGGGACAGGGGTACCTCGGGACTATGGCTACACCTTC.

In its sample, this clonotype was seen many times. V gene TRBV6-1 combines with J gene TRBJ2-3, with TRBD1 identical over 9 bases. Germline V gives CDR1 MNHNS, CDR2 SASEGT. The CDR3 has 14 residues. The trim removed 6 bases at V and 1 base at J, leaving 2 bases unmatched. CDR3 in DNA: TGTGCCAGCAGGCGGACAGGGGGCACAGATACGCAGTATTTT. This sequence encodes CASRRTGGTDTQYF.

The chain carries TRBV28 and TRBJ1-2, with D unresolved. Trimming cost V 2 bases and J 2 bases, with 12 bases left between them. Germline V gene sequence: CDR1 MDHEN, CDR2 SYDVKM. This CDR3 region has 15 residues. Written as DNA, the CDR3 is TGTGCCAGCAGTTTAGCAGGCATCGAAAACTATGGCTACACCTTC. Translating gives CASSLAGIENYGYTF.

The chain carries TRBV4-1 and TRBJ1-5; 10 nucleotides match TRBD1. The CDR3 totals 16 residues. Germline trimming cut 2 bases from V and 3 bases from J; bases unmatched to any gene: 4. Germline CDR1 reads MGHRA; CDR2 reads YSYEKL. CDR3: CASSQKGTGVNQPQHF. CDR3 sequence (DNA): TGCGCCAGCAGCCAAAAAGGGACAGGGGTCAATCAGCCCCAGCATTTT.

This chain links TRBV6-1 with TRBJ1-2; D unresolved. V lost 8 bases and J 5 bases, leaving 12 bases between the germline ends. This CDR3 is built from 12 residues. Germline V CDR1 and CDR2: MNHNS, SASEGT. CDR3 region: CASGEGRYGYTF. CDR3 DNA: TGTGCCAGCGGCGAAGGACGGTATGGCTACACCTTC.

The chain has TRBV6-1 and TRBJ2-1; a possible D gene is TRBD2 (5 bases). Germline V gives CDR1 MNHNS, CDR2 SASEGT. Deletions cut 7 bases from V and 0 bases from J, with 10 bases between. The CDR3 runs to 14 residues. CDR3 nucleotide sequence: TGTGCCAGCATCCCACGGGGCTCCTACAATGAGCAGTTCTTC. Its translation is CASIPRGSYNEQFF.

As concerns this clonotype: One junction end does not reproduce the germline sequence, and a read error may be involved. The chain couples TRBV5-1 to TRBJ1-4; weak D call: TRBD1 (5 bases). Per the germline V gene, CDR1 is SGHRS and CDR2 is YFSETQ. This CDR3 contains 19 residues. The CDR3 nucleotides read TGCACCAGCAGCTTAGGACACCCCTTTGATGGGTCAACTAATGAAAAACTGTTTTTT. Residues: CTSSLGHPFDGSTNEKLFF.

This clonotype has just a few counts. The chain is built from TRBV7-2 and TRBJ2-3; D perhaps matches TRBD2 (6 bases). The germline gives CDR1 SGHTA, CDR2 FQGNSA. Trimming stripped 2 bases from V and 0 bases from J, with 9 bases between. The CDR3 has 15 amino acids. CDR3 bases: TGTGCCAGCAGCTTATACGGGAGTAGCACAGATACGCAGTATTTT. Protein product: CASSLYGSSTDTQYF.

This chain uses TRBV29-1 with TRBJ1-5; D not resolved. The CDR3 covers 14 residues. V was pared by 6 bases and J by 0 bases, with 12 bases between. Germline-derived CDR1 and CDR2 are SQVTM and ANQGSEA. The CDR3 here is CSVSDGFSNQPQHF. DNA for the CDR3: TGCAGCGTCTCCGACGGGTTTAGCAATCAGCCCCAGCATTTT.

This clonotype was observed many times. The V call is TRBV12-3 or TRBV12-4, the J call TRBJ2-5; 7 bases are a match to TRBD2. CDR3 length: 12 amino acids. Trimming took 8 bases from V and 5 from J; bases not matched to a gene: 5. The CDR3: CASYGGGETQYF. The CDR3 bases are TGTGCCAGCTATGGGGGGGGGGAGACCCAGTACTTC.

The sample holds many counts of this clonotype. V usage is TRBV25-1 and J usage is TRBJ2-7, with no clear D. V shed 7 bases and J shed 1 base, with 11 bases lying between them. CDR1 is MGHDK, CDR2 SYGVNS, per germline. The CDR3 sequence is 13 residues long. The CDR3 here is CASTDGSSYEQYF. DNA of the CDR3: TGTGCCAGCACCGACGGTTCGTCCTACGAGCAGTACTTC.

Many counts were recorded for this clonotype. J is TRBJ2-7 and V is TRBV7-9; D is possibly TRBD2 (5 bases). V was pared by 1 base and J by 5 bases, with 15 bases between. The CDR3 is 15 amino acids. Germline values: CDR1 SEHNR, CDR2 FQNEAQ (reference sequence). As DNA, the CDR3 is TGTGCCAGCAGCTTAGGGGCTAGCCCAACAAACGAGCAGTACTTC. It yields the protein CASSLGASPTNEQYF. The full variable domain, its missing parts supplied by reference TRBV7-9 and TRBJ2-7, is DTGVSQNPRHKITKRGQNVTFRCDPISEHNRLYWYRQTLGQGPEFLTYFQNEAQLEKSRLLSDRFSAERPKGSFSTLEIQRTEQGDSAMYLCASSLGASPTNEQYFGPGTRLTVT.

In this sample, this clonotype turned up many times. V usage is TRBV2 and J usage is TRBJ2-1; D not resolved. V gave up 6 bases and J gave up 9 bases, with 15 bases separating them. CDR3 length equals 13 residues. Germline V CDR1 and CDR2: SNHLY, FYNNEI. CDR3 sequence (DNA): TGTGCCAGCAGGGGGTATAGGGCAGGTGAGCAGTTCTTC. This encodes CASRGYRAGEQFF.

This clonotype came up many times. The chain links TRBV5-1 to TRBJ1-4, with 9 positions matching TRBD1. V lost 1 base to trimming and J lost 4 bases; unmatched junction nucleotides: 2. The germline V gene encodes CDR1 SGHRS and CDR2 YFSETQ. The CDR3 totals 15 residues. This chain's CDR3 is CASSLRTGVNEKLFF. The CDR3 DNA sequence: TGCGCCAGCAGCTTGCGGACAGGGGTTAATGAAAAACTGTTTTTT.

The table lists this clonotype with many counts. The chain's CDR3 is CASSRDRGTDTQYF. CDR3 coding DNA: TGTGCCAGCAGTAGGGACAGGGGGACAGATACGCAGTATTTT. The V call is TRBV2, the J call TRBJ2-3; 11 positions match TRBD1. The CDR3 is made up of 14 amino acids. The V and J ends lost 5 bases and 3 bases, in that order; junction bases with no gene match: 1. Germline values: CDR1 SNHLY, CDR2 FYNNEI.

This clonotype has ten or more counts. The CDR3 reads CASSDATGYQPQHF. The CDR3 region has the DNA TGTGCCAGCAGTGACGCGACAGGGTATCAGCCCCAGCATTTT. V and J are TRBV6-1 and TRBJ1-5; TRBD1 aligns across 7 bases. The trim removed 3 bases at V and 5 bases at J, leaving 4 bases unmatched. CDR1 and CDR2 from the germline V gene are MNHNS and SASEGT. This CDR3 is built from 14 residues.

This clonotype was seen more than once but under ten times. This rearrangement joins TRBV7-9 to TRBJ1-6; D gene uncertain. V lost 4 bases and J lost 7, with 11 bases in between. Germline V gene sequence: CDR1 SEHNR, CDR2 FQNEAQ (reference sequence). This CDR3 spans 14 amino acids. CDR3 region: CASSSSGLNSPLHF. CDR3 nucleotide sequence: TGTGCCAGCAGCTCCTCGGGTCTCAATTCACCCCTCCACTTT.

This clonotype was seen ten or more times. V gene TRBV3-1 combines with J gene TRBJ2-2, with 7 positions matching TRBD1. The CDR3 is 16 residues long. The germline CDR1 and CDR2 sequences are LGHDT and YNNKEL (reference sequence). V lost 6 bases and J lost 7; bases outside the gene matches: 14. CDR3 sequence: CASRSRQGYQGGELFF. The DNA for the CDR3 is TGTGCCAGCAGATCTCGACAGGGCTACCAGGGCGGGGAGCTGTTTTTT.

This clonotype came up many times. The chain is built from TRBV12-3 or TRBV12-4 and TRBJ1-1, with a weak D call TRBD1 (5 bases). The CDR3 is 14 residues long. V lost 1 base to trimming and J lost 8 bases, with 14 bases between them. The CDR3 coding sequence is TGTGCCAGCAGTTTAGATACGAGTCGGACAGAAGCTTTCTTT. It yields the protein CASSLDTSRTEAFF.

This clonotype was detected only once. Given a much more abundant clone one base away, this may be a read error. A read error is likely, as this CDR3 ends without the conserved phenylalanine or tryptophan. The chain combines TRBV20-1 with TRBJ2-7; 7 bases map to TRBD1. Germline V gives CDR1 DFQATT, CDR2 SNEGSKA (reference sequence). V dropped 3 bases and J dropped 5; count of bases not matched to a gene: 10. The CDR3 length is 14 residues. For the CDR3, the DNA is TGCAGTGCTAGCTTCACGACAGGGTTCGACGAGCAGTACCTC. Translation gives CSASFTTGFDEQYL.

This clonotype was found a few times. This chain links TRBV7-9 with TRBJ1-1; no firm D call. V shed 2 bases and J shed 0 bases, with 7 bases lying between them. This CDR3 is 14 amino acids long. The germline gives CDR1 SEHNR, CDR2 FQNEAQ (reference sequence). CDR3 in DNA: TGTGCCAGCAGCTTACTTTCGGTGAACACTGAAGCTTTCTTT. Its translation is CASSLLSVNTEAFF.

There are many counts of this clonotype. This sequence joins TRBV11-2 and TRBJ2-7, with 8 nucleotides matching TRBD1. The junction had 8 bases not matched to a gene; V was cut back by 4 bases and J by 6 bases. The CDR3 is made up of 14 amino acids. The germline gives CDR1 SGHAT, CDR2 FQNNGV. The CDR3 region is CASSWTGRASEQYF. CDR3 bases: TGTGCCAGCAGCTGGACAGGGCGGGCATCCGAGCAGTACTTC.

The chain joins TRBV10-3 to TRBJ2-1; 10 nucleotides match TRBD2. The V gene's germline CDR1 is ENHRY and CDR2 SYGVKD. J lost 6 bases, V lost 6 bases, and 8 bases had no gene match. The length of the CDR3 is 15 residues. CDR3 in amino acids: CAIRTSGRASNEQFF. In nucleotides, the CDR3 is TGTGCCATCAGGACTAGCGGGCGCGCGTCCAATGAGCAGTTCTTC.

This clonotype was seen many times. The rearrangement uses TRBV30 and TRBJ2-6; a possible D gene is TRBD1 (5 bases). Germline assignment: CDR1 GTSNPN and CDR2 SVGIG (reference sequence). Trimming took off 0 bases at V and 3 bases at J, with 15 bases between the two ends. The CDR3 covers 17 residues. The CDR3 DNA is TGTGCCTGGAGTGTATCAGGGTCTAGTGGTGGGGCCAACGTCCTGACTTTC. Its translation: CAWSVSGSSGGANVLTF.

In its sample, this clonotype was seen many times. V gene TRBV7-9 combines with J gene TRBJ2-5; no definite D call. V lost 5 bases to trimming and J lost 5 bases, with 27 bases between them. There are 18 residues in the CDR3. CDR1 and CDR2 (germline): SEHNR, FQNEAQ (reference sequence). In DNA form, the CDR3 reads TGTGCCAGCAGCCCCGAAAGGTTCCAACACAAACAAAAGGAGACCCAGTACTTC. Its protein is CASSPERFQHKQKETQYF.

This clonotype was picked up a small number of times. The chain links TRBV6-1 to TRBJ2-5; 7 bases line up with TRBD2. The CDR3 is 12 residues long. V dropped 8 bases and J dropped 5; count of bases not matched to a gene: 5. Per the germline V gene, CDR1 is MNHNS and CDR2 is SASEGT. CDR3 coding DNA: TGTGCCAGCGGGGGGGGTCTGGAGACCCAGTACTTC. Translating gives CASGGGLETQYF.

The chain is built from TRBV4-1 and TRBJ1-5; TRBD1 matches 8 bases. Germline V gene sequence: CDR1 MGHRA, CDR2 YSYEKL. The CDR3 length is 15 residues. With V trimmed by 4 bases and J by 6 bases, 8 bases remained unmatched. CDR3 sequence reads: CASSPGTGVSQPQHF. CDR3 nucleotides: TGCGCCAGCAGCCCAGGGACAGGTGTAAGTCAGCCCCAGCATTTT.

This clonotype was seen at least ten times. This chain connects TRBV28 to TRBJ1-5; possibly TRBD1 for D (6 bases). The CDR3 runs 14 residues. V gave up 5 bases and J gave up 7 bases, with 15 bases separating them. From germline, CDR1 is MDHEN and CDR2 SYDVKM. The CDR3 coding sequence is TGTGCCAGCAGTACTCTCCAGGGGCGGCAGCCCCAGCATTTT. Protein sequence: CASSTLQGRQPQHF.

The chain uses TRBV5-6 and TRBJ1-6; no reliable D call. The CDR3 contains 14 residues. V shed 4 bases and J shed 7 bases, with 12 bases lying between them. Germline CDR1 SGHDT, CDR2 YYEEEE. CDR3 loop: CASSLNQANSPLHF. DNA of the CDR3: TGTGCCAGCAGCCTAAACCAGGCAAATTCACCCCTCCACTTT.

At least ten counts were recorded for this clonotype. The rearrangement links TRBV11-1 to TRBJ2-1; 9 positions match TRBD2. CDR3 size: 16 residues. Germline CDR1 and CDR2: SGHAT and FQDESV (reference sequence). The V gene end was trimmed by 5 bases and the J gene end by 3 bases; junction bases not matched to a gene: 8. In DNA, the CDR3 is TGTGCCAGCAGCCTAAGACTAGCGGAACTCTACAATGAGCAGTTCTTC. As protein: CASSLRLAELYNEQFF.